These 9 T cell receptor beta chains originate from one sample sequenced in a study of CD8 T cells in Susac syndrome (dated by TCRdb to between 2017 and 2020). The method was the immunoSEQ multiplex PCR assay. RNA was extracted with the RNeasy kit and 0.5 to 1 ug was reverse transcribed using random hexamers. TCRdb reworked the public reads: Q25 trimming with fastp, MiXCR clone assembly, productive beta chains retained. Every entry covers one CDR3 protein and lists the most common genes and DNA from its rows. In all, the sample holds under 95,000 distinct CDR3 sequences, and 85% to 95% of those were seen once. Under 0.5% of the sample lies in the top ten. The source material was CD8+ T cells from PBMCs. The receptors shown here come from a human donor with Susac syndrome.

The CDR3 nucleotides read TGTGCCAGCAGCCCTACTAGCGAGGAGACCCAGTACTTC. Amino acid sequence: CASSPTSEETQYF. J is TRBJ2-5 and V is TRBV7-9; 7 bases align to TRBD2. With V trimmed by 5 bases and J by 5 bases, 5 bases remained unmatched. The germline V gene has CDR1 SEHNR and CDR2 FQNEAQ (reference sequence). CDR3 length: 13 amino acids.

The rearrangement joins TRBV29-1 to TRBJ2-7, with D possibly being TRBD1 (5 bases). The CDR3 has 12 residues. Trimming shortened V by 5 bases and J by 1 base, and 9 bases separated the two germline ends. Per germline, CDR1 SQVTM and CDR2 ANQGSEA. CDR3 sequence: CSVLAGSYEQYF. In nucleotides, the CDR3 is TGCAGCGTTTTAGCAGGGTCCTACGAGCAGTACTTC.

The chain is built from TRBV25-1 and TRBJ2-7; D could derive from TRBD1 or TRBD2 (5 bases each). Trimming took 6 bases from V and 3 from J, leaving 15 bases between them. This CDR3 is 14 amino acids long. The V gene's germline CDR1 is MGHDK and CDR2 SYGVNS. The CDR3 DNA sequence: TGTGCCAGCAGCCACGGGGCGAGGCTCTACGAGCAGTACTTC. Its translation: CASSHGARLYEQYF.

The chain joins TRBV6-5 to TRBJ2-1; no clear D gene. Germline CDR1 is MNHEY and CDR2 is SVGAGI. This CDR3 has 11 residues. V lost 7 bases and J lost 6, with 7 bases in between. CDR3 nucleotide sequence: TGTGCCAGCACAAGTATCAATGAGCAGTTCTTC. Residues: CASTSINEQFF.

The genes are TRBV29-1 and TRBJ1-1, with D possibly matching TRBD1 (6 bases). The germline gives CDR1 SQVTM, CDR2 ANQGSEA. There are 11 residues in the CDR3. V lost 6 bases to trimming and J lost 7 bases, with 12 bases between them. DNA of the CDR3: TGCAGCGTCCCTGGACAGTTTGAAGCTTTCTTT. As protein: CSVPGQFEAFF.

The genes are TRBV6-1 and TRBJ2-5; possible D gene TRBD1, 6 bases. The germline gives CDR1 MNHNS, CDR2 SASEGT. The CDR3 consists of 16 residues. V gave up 6 bases and J gave up 3 bases, with 20 bases separating them. The CDR3 nucleotides are TGTGCCAGCAGCAGGGCCCTGGGGGCGCAAGAAGAGACCCAGTACTTC. Its protein is CASSRALGAQEETQYF.

This rearrangement joins TRBV11-2 to TRBJ2-3, with TRBD2 matching 7 bases. Looked up from germline, CDR1 is SGHAT and CDR2 is FQNNGV. After removal of 4 bases from V and 0 bases from J, the junction contained 4 bases not matched to a gene. There are 15 residues in the CDR3. The chain's CDR3 is CASSSLAESTDTQYF. CDR3 coding DNA: TGTGCCAGCAGCTCCCTAGCGGAGAGCACAGATACGCAGTATTTT.

The V call is TRBV20-1, the J call TRBJ2-5; no firm D call. CDR1 DFQATT and CDR2 SNEGSKA come from the germline V gene (reference sequence). CDR3 length: 15 residues. V gave up 3 bases and J gave up 5 bases, with 19 bases separating them. The CDR3 bases are TGCAGTGCTAGTTCTGCCGCGATATACCCCGAGACCCAGTACTTC. Encoded protein: CSASSAAIYPETQYF.

This clonotype was seen a single time. The V call is TRBV12-3 or TRBV12-4, the J call TRBJ2-3, with D tentatively TRBD2 (5 bases). V lost 3 bases and J 4 bases, leaving 11 bases between the germline ends. The CDR3 extends over 14 amino acids. The CDR3 is CASSFGLGADTQYF. CDR3 bases: TGTGCCAGCAGTTTTGGACTGGGCGCAGATACGCAGTATTTT.